This entry concerns a single TCR beta chain. Antigen specificity is unknown. The sample originates from a study of Graves' ophthalmopathy and Graves' hyperthyroidism. Background on the study: At initial diagnosis, peripheral blood was obtained, and this preceded any treatment.

General observations from the study: Thyroid clonotypes that were expanded above 0.001 frequency mostly also appeared in blood.

Exclusion applied to patients with other autoimmune diseases, uncontrolled infections, pregnancy or lactation. The study amplified TCR beta CDR3 regions using RNA transcripts. HTBI primers were used in a first-round RT-PCR, which preceded a second-round multiplex PCR. TCRdb redid the calling of the multiplex PCR reads with MiXCR, one entry per CDR3 protein. The sample consists of roughly 700,000 distinct CDR3 sequences, 35% to 50% of them appearing once. The clonotype was recovered from an adult man with Graves' ophthalmopathy. Sequenced: peripheral blood.

The CDR3 sequence: CASSSDGGAAYEQYF. In nucleotides, the CDR3 is TGTGCCAGCAGCTCGGACGGGGGGGCAGCCTACGAGCAGTACTTC. The rearrangement joins TRBV7-9 to TRBJ2-7, with TRBD2 matching 8 bases. The CDR3 sequence is 15 residues long. The germline gives CDR1 SEHNR, CDR2 FQNEAQ (reference sequence). Unmatched junction bases numbered 7, after V lost 4 bases and J lost 2 bases. The full variable domain, rest sourced from reference TRBV7-9 and TRBJ2-7, is DTGVSQNPRHKITKRGQNVTFRCDPISEHNRLYWYRQTLGQGPEFLTYFQNEAQLEKSRLLSDRFSAERPKGSFSTLEIQRTEQGDSAMYLCASSSDGGAAYEQYFGPGTRLTVT.